This T cell receptor (beta chain) emerged from a study of cytomegalovirus exposure and HLA in healthy donors. The PCR used 60 Vbeta and 13 Jbeta primers. Profiling relied on immunoSEQ multiplex PCR, and the TCRdb table lists in-frame clones only, not all of them. The sample holds 150,000 to 200,000 clones, roughly 80% seen once. V shed 0 bases and J shed 5 bases, with 11 bases lying between them. From germline, CDR1 is MNHNS and CDR2 SASEGT. The CDR3 runs 15 residues. The TCR was taken from a man aged 50 to 60 in good health and CMV-seronegative. The specimen was PBMCs. The chain recombines TRBV6-1 with TRBJ2-1; D is possibly TRBD1 (6 bases). CDR3 sequence (DNA): TGTGCCAGCAGTGAAGCGGGGGCGAATCACAATGAGCAGTTCTTC. It yields the protein CASSEAGANHNEQFF.